These 5 T cell receptor beta chains originate from one sample sequenced in a study of identical twins. MiXCR, run by TCRdb on the 5' RACE reads, gives a single entry per CDR3 protein. The data hold approximately 350,000 distinct CDR3 sequences, with 12% observed a single time. This sample was also put to use in a study of yellow fever vaccine responses in identical twins.

Sequences were obtained from CD8+ T cells sorted from blood. These receptors all come from a young woman in good health.

This clonotype turned up a few times. As DNA, the CDR3 is TGTGCCAGCAGCCAATCCCGGGGGGCTAACTATGGCTACACCTTC. Its translation is CASSQSRGANYGYTF. The rearrangement joins TRBV16 to TRBJ1-2; TRBD1 is a possible D gene (5 bases). This CDR3 has 15 residues. The germline V gene has CDR1 KGHSY and CDR2 FQNENV. Deletions cut 0 bases from V and 0 bases from J, with 8 bases between.

This clonotype was counted at least ten times. The chain joins TRBV5-5 to TRBJ2-1; TRBD2 aligns across 8 bases. V shed 6 bases and J 9 bases; nucleotides not matched to a gene: 11. The germline gives CDR1 SGHKS, CDR2 YYEKEE (reference sequence). This CDR3 has 14 residues. The CDR3 region has the DNA TGTGCCAGCACAGTAAGGACTAGCATGATTGAGCAGTTCTTC. Residues: CASTVRTSMIEQFF.

At least ten counts were recorded for this clonotype. CDR3 nucleotide sequence: TGTGCCACCAGTGAACAGGGAGTGGACACCGGGGAGCTGTTTTTT. Its protein product is CATSEQGVDTGELFF. The chain employs TRBV24-1 and TRBJ2-2; weak D call: TRBD1 (6 bases). CDR3 size: 15 residues. The germline V and J ends were trimmed by 4 bases and 3 bases, with 11 bases remaining between them. Germline CDR1 reads KGHDR; CDR2 reads SFDVKD.

The CDR3 protein is CSARARQETQYF. In DNA form, the CDR3 reads TGCAGTGCTAGGGCCAGACAAGAGACCCAGTACTTC. The V call is TRBV20-1, the J call TRBJ2-5; D not resolved. Trimming cost V 3 bases and J 2 bases, with 7 bases left between them. CDR1 and CDR2 from the germline V gene are DFQATT and SNEGSKA (reference sequence). The CDR3 is 12 residues long.

This clonotype was detected a few times. This chain joins TRBV6-1 and TRBJ2-3; 9 bases are shared with TRBD2. J lost 3 bases, V lost 2 bases, and 6 bases had no gene match. The CDR3 totals 16 residues. Germline assignment: CDR1 MNHNS and CDR2 SASEGT. The CDR3 reads CASSELLAGETDTQYF. In DNA form, the CDR3 reads TGTGCCAGCAGTGAACTGTTAGCGGGAGAGACAGATACGCAGTATTTT.